The 24 T cell receptor beta chains given below trace back to one sample, sequenced in a study of type 1 regulatory T cells. General study results and limits: Type 1 regulatory T cells had a more restricted TCR repertoire than non-type 1 regulatory T cells.

TCRdb reprocessed the reads with MiXCR, giving one entry per CDR3 protein. Of roughly 71,000 distinct CDR3 sequences in the sample, less than 25% are singletons; the top ten hold roughly 8%. Their antigens remain unidentified. The specimen sequenced was cultured type 1 regulatory T (Tr1) cells, either the whole culture or a sorted fraction (not recorded which). These receptors were taken from a human donor in good health.

This chain connects TRBV5-1 to TRBJ1-4, with no clear D. In germline, CDR1 is SGHRS, CDR2 YFSETQ. This CDR3 has 15 amino acids. V was shortened by 5 bases and J by 5 bases, with 16 bases between the two germline ends. This CDR3 reads CASRTPRNRNEKLFF. The CDR3 DNA follows: TGCGCCAGCAGAACCCCGAGGAACAGAAATGAAAAACTGTTTTTT.

The chain uses TRBV12-3 or TRBV12-4 and TRBJ2-2; TRBD2 matches at 9 bases. After removal of 6 bases from V and 1 base from J, the junction contained 12 bases not matched to a gene. This CDR3 region has 18 residues. The chain's CDR3 is CASSSLISGSLNTGELFF. Written as DNA, the CDR3 is TGTGCCAGCAGCTCCCTTATTAGCGGGAGCTTGAACACCGGGGAGCTGTTTTTT.

The chain recombines TRBV29-1 with TRBJ2-1; 11 bases line up with TRBD2. Germline CDR1 reads SQVTM; CDR2 reads ANQGSEA. V lost 5 bases, J lost 10 bases, and 13 bases stayed unmatched. The CDR3 loop spans 15 amino acids. The CDR3 coding sequence is TGCAGCGTTCCGTCCTCTAGCGGGAGGACTTGGGAGCAGTTCTTC. Protein product: CSVPSSSGRTWEQFF.

The J gene is TRBJ1-6, the V gene TRBV12-3 or TRBV12-4; D not certain. The CDR3 has 14 amino acids. Trimming left V 2 bases short and J 7 bases short, with 9 bases between. CDR3 loop: CASSLLAGNSPLHF. The DNA of the CDR3 is TGTGCCAGCAGTTTACTGGCGGGAAATTCACCCCTCCACTTT.

This chain links TRBV27 with TRBJ2-2; 9 nucleotides align to TRBD1. This CDR3 is 16 amino acids long. Germline loops: CDR1 MNHEY, CDR2 SMNVEV (reference sequence). V trimming: 6 bases; J trimming: 7 bases; junction bases outside the gene matches: 12. The CDR3 is CASSVHGTGLSGELFF. The DNA of the CDR3 is TGTGCCAGCAGCGTACACGGGACAGGGCTTAGCGGGGAGCTGTTTTTT.

The chain employs TRBV5-1 and TRBJ2-3; D perhaps matches TRBD2 (5 bases). The CDR3 length is 11 residues. Germline-derived CDR1 and CDR2 are SGHRS and YFSETQ. Trimming shortened V by 4 bases and J by 6 bases, and 6 bases separated the two germline ends. CDR3: CASSAGDTQYF. As DNA, the CDR3 is TGCGCCAGCAGCGCGGGTGATACGCAGTATTTT.

V usage is TRBV28 and J usage is TRBJ1-2; D unclear. V was clipped by 6 bases and J by 8 bases, with 10 bases between them. Germline values: CDR1 MDHEN, CDR2 SYDVKM. The CDR3 runs 11 residues. This chain's CDR3 is CASRDREGYTF. The CDR3, as DNA: TGTGCCAGCAGAGATAGGGAAGGCTACACCTTC.

The chain recombines TRBV29-1 with TRBJ2-5, with 8 bases identical to TRBD2. V shed 6 bases and J 4 bases; nucleotides not matched to a gene: 4. The CDR3 length is 12 residues. Germline CDR1 SQVTM, CDR2 ANQGSEA. CDR3 nucleotide sequence: TGCAGCGTCACTGCGGGGGGAGAGACCCAGTACTTC. It encodes CSVTAGGETQYF.

This clonotype appeared many times. The chain carries TRBV10-3 and TRBJ2-5; 9 bases agree with TRBD2. The CDR3 length is 16 residues. Germline V CDR1 and CDR2: ENHRY, SYGVKD. Trimming removed 0 bases from V and 1 base from J; junction bases left unmatched: 3. The CDR3 DNA reads as TGTGCCATCAGTGAGTCGCCAGCGGGAGGCCAAGAGACCCAGTACTTC. This codes for CAISESPAGGQETQYF.

This clonotype was picked up a small number of times. The chain carries TRBV10-3 and TRBJ2-1; D gene ambiguous. CDR1 is ENHRY and CDR2 is SYGVKD in the germline V gene. The CDR3 runs to 14 residues. Trimming took off 3 bases at V and 4 bases at J, with 10 bases between the two ends. CDR3 loop: CAISDSQFYNEQFF. The DNA of the CDR3 is TGTGCCATCAGTGATTCCCAGTTTTACAATGAGCAGTTCTTC.

The J gene is TRBJ2-7, the V gene TRBV7-2; TRBD2 is a possible D gene (5 bases). V lost 1 base and J lost 0, with 13 bases in between. The CDR3 length is 16 residues. Germline CDR1 is SGHTA and CDR2 is FQGNSA. The CDR3 coding sequence is TGTGCCAGCAGCTTAGGGCTTGGCGGGTACTCCTACGAGCAGTACTTC. Encoded protein: CASSLGLGGYSYEQYF.

In its sample, this clonotype is medium-sized. The chain links TRBV3-1 to TRBJ2-7; the match to TRBD1 covers 10 bases. The CDR3 is made up of 15 amino acids. Germline CDR1 and CDR2: LGHDT and YNNKEL (reference sequence). Losses at the gene ends were 4 bases for V and 3 bases for J; bases not matched to a gene: 6. CDR3 nucleotide sequence: TGTGCCAGCAGCCTGCCGGGACAGGGGTTCTACGAGCAGTACTTC. It yields the protein CASSLPGQGFYEQYF.

A few counts support this clonotype. The chain carries TRBV20-1 and TRBJ2-1, with D perhaps being TRBD1 or TRBD2 (9 bases each). Germline V gene lookup returns CDR1 DFQATT and CDR2 SNEGSKA (reference sequence). V lost 5 bases and J lost 5, with 19 bases in between. CDR3 length equals 15 residues. This chain's CDR3 is CSAHSGGQGNNEQFF. The CDR3 DNA follows: TGCAGTGCTCATAGCGGGGGACAGGGAAACAATGAGCAGTTCTTC.

A few counts support this clonotype. J is TRBJ2-7 and V is TRBV5-1; D ambiguous. The CDR3 consists of 11 residues. The germline V gene encodes CDR1 SGHRS and CDR2 YFSETQ. The germline V and J ends were trimmed by 2 bases and 5 bases, with 5 bases remaining between them. CDR3 DNA: TGCGCCAGCAGCTTTTCCCACGAGCAGTACTTC. Translating gives CASSFSHEQYF.

This clonotype has more than one count but fewer than ten. The gene calls are TRBV10-3 and TRBJ2-3; D remains ambiguous. In germline, CDR1 is ENHRY, CDR2 SYGVKD. Trimming left V 10 bases short and J 4 bases short, with 6 bases between. The CDR3 spans 10 residues. The CDR3 DNA sequence: TGTGCCACCCTAGCAGATACGCAGTATTTT. Translation gives CATLADTQYF.

V usage is TRBV18 and J usage is TRBJ2-7; 9 nucleotides line up with TRBD1. Trimming cost V 3 bases and J 6 bases; bases outside gene matches: 0. Looked up from germline, CDR1 is KGHSH and CDR2 is LQKENI. This CDR3 is 12 amino acids long. CDR3 amino acids: CASSPTGGEQYF. CDR3 nucleotide sequence: TGTGCCAGCTCACCGACAGGGGGCGAGCAGTACTTC.

This clonotype occurred a few times. The V call is TRBV20-1, the J call TRBJ1-4; D is undetermined. Trimming removed 2 bases from V and 8 bases from J, with 21 bases in between. The CDR3 contains 16 residues. Germline V gene data show CDR1 as DFQATT and CDR2 as SNEGSKA (reference sequence). As DNA, the CDR3 is TGCAGTGCTAGACGGAAGGCCGTCCGGCTGGGAGAAAAACTGTTTTTT. Protein product: CSARRKAVRLGEKLFF.

This clonotype showed up just a few times. The chain employs TRBV12-3 or TRBV12-4 and TRBJ2-1; a possible D gene is TRBD2 (6 bases). V lost 2 bases to trimming and J lost 9 bases, with 8 bases between them. The CDR3 extends over 12 amino acids. CDR3 amino acids: CASSLTGVEQFF. The CDR3 DNA reads as TGTGCCAGCAGTTTAACGGGGGTTGAGCAGTTCTTC.

Note on this clonotype: At one boundary the junction diverges from the germline segment, which might be a read error. The chain couples TRBV7-2 to TRBJ2-2; tentatively, D is TRBD2 (5 bases). From germline, CDR1 is SGHTA and CDR2 FQGNSA. The CDR3 is 15 residues long. Here the CDR3 DNA reads TGTGCCGGCAGCTTAAGTCTAGCTAACACCGGGGAGCTGTTTTTT. Protein: CAGSLSLANTGELFF.

This chain links TRBV3-1 with TRBJ2-7; tentative D call: TRBD2 (5 bases). Trimming removed 4 bases at V and 5 bases at J, with 18 bases between. Germline loops: CDR1 LGHDT, CDR2 YNNKEL (reference sequence). The CDR3 runs to 15 residues. The CDR3 is CASSPGFSDIDEQYF. CDR3 nucleotides: TGTGCCAGCAGCCCCGGATTTAGCGACATCGACGAGCAGTACTTC.

This clonotype was detected only a few times. The chain uses TRBV12-3 or TRBV12-4 and TRBJ2-5; 13 bases align to TRBD2. The CDR3 covers 16 residues. After removal of 5 bases from V and 4 bases from J, the junction contained 7 bases not matched to a gene. CDR3 residues: CASSPTSGRNRETQYF. Here the CDR3 DNA reads TGTGCCAGCAGTCCGACTAGCGGGAGGAATCGAGAGACCCAGTACTTC.

The rearrangement links TRBV7-2 to TRBJ2-7, with D maybe TRBD1 (5 bases). Germline CDR1 SGHTA, CDR2 FQGNSA. The CDR3 covers 16 residues. V lost 5 bases, J lost 8 bases, and 25 bases lay in between. In nucleotides, the CDR3 is TGTGCCAGCAGCCGATCGTCAACAGGCTACTCTACGAAGCAGTACTTC. Translating gives CASSRSSTGYSTKQYF.

The V call is TRBV5-4, the J call TRBJ1-1; possibly TRBD1 for D (5 bases). V was trimmed by 5 bases and J by 6 bases, leaving 17 bases between them. The CDR3 has 14 amino acids. In germline, CDR1 is SGHNT, CDR2 YYREEE (reference sequence). The CDR3 DNA reads as TGTGCCAGCAGATCCGGCAGGGAAAACGCTGAAGCTTTCTTT. Its protein product is CASRSGRENAEAFF.

The CDR3 protein is CASSRREPYNEQFF. DNA of the CDR3: TGTGCCAGCTCTCGGCGGGAGCCTTACAATGAGCAGTTCTTC. The rearrangement joins TRBV18 to TRBJ2-1; 7 positions match TRBD2. CDR3 length: 14 residues. V gave up 6 bases and J gave up 4 bases; unmatched junction bases: 6. In germline, CDR1 is KGHSH, CDR2 LQKENI. The full variable domain, with the rest looked up from reference TRBV18 and TRBJ2-1, is NAGVMQNPRHLVRRRGQEARLRCSPMKGHSHVYWYRQLPEEGLKFMVYLQKENIIDESGMPKERFSAEFPKEGPSILRIQQVVRGDSAAYFCASSRREPYNEQFFGPGTRLTVL.